At least ten counts were recorded for the clone carrying this TCR beta chain. Patients sequenced had flow cytometry evidence of CD8+CD57+ cell expansion. Germline CDR1 SGHAT, CDR2 FQNNGV. V lost 2 bases and J lost 0, with 14 bases in between. The CDR3 consists of 16 residues. The data stem from a study of CD8+CD57+ T cells in acquired aplastic anemia. Study background: Each DNA sample taken from sorted CD4+ and CD8+ cells came to around 3.4 ug on average.

The use of genomic DNA as template underpinned the TCR beta VDJ and CDR3 profiling. One entry per CDR3 protein, called by TCRdb with MiXCR from the reads. The sample lists 150,000 to 200,000 distinct CDR3 sequences, approximately 48% occurring once. The V gene is TRBV11-2, the J gene TRBJ2-7, with D possibly being TRBD1 (6 bases). Sequenced sample: sorted CD4+, CD8+, or CD8+CD57+ T cells (not recorded which) from PBMCs. The TCR was taken from a human donor with aplastic anemia. For the CDR3, the DNA is TGTGCCAGCAGCTTATATCCTACAGGGAACTCCTACGAGCAGTACTTC. Translated, it gives CASSLYPTGNSYEQYF. The whole variable domain, filled in from reference TRBV11-2 and TRBJ2-7, reads EAGVAQSPRYKIIEKRQSVAFWCNPISGHATLYWYQQILGQGPKLLIQFQNNGVVDDSQLPKDRFSAERLKGVDSTLKIQPAKLEDSAVYLCASSLYPTGNSYEQYFGPGTRLTVT.